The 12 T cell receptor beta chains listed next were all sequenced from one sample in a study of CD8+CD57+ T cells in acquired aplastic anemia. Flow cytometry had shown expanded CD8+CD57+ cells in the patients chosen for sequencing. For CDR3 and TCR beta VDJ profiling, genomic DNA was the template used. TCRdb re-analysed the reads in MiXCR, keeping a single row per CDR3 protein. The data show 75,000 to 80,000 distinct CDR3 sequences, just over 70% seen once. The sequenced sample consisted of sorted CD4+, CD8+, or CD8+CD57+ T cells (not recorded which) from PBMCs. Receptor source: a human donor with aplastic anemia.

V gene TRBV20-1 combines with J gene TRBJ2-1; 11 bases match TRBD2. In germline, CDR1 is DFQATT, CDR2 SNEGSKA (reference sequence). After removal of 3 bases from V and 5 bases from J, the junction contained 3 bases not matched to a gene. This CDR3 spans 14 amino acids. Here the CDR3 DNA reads TGCAGTGCTAGGGCTAGCGGGAGGAACAATGAGCAGTTCTTC. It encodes CSARASGRNNEQFF.

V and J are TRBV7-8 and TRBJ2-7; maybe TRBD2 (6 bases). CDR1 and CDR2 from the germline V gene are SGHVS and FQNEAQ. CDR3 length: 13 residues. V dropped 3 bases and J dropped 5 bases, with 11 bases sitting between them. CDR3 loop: CASSFSGSHEQYF. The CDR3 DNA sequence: TGTGCCAGCAGCTTTTCCGGGAGCCACGAGCAGTACTTC.

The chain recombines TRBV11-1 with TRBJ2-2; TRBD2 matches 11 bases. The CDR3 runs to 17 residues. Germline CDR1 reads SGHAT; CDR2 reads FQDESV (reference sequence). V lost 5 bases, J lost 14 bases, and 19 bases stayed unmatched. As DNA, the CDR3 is TGTGCCAGCAGCCCGCTTCCCAAGATAGCGGGGGGGCCACTCCTGTTTTTT. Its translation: CASSPLPKIAGGPLLFF.

The chain's CDR3 is CASSRGSYNEQFF. CDR3 sequence (DNA): TGCGCCAGCAGTAGGGGCTCCTACAATGAGCAGTTCTTC. This chain connects TRBV10-1 to TRBJ2-1; the D gene is possibly TRBD1 (5 bases). The CDR3 is 13 residues long. Germline CDR1 and CDR2: WNHNN and SYGVQD (reference sequence). Trimming left V 5 bases short and J 0 bases short, with 5 bases between.

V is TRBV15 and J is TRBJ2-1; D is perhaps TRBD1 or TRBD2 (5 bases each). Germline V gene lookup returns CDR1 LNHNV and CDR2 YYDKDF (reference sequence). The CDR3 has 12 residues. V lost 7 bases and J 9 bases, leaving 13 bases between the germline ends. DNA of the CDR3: TGTGCCACCAAGGAGACGAGGGGTGAGCAGTTCTTC. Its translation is CATKETRGEQFF.

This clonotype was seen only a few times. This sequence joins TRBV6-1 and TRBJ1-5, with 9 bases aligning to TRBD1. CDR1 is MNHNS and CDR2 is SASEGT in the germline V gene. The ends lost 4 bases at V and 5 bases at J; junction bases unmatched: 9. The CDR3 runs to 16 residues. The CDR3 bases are TGTGCCAGCAGTGTCCGGGACAGGGTTTCCGATCAGCCCCAGCATTTT. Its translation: CASSVRDRVSDQPQHF.

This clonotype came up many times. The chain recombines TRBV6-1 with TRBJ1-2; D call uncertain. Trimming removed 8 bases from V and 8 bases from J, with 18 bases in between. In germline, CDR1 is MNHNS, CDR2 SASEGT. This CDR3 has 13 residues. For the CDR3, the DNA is TGTGCCAGCCGGTCCGGGGAGGTGGAGGGCTACACCTTC. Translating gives CASRSGEVEGYTF.

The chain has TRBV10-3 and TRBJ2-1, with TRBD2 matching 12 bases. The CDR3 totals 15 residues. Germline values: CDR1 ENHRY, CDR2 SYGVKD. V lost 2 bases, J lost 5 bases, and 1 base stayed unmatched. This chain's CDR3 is CAISETSGRHNEQFF. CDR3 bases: TGTGCCATCAGTGAGACTAGCGGGAGGCACAATGAGCAGTTCTTC.

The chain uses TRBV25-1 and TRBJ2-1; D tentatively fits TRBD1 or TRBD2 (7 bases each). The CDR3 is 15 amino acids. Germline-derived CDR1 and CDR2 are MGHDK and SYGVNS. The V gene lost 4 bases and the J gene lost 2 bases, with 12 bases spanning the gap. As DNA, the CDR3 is TGTGCCAGCAGTGCAGGGGGGGGGCCCTACAATGAGCAGTTCTTC. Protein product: CASSAGGGPYNEQFF.

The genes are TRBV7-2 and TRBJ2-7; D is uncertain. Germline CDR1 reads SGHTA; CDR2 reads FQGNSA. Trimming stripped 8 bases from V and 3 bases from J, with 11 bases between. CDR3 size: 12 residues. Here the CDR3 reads CASGMSSYEQYF. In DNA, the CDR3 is TGTGCCAGCGGCATGAGTAGCTACGAGCAGTACTTC.

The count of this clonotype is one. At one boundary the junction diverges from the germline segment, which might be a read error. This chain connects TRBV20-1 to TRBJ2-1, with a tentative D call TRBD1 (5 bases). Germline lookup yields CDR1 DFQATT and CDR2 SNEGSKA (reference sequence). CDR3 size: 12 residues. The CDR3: CSASRAYNEQFF. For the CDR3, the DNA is TGCAGTGCGTCCAGGGCCTATAATGAGCAGTTCTTC.

Here the CDR3 reads CASSATYNEQFF. CDR3 bases: TGTGCCAGCAGCGCGACCTACAATGAGCAGTTCTTC. V usage is TRBV9 and J usage is TRBJ2-1; D is undetermined. Germline CDR1 SGDLS, CDR2 YYNGEE. This CDR3 spans 12 amino acids. The V end was cut by 3 bases, the J end by 2 bases, with 3 bases between. The whole variable domain, remainder taken from reference TRBV9 and TRBJ2-1, is DSGVTQTPKHLITATGQRVTLRCSPRSGDLSVYWYQQSLDQGLQFLIQYYNGEERAKGNILERFSAQQFPDLHSELNLSSLELGDSALYFCASSATYNEQFFGPGTRLTVL.